The following is a T cell receptor beta chain sequence with its context. Its specificity is unknown. This entry belongs to a study of tissue T cells after allogeneic stem cell transplantation. Study-wide background: Tissue samples with histologically apparent lymphocytes on H&E review were prioritized for sequencing. Study-level points and caveats: TCR repertoires tracked anatomic similarity, regardless of disease or transplant status. Blood and spleen captured only part of the tissue TCR repertoire.

Germline V lookup: CDR1 SGHRS, CDR2 YFSETQ. V was pared by 3 bases and J by 8 bases, with 14 bases between. This CDR3 has 13 residues. The method was immunoSEQ multiplex PCR; TCRdb's version includes in-frame clones alone and lacks a portion of them. The data contain about 9,500 clones, approximately 64% of them singletons. V is TRBV5-1 and J is TRBJ1-1, with D unclear. The source is a woman aged 18-49 years with breast cancer. Here the sequenced sample was tissue from the ileum, taken at autopsy. CDR3 region: CASSSQTLSEAFF. In DNA, the CDR3 is TGCGCCAGCAGCTCGCAGACCCTTTCCGAAGCTTTCTTT.